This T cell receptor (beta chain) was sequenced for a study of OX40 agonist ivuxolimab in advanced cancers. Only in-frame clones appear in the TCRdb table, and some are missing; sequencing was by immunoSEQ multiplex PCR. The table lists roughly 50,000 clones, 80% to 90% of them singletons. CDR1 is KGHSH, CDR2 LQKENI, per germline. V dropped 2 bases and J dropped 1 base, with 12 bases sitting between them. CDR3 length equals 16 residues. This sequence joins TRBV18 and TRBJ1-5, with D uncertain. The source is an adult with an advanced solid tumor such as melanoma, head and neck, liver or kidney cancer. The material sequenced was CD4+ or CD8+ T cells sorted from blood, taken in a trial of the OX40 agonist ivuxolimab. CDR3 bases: TGTGCCAGCTCACCAAATGCCCCCGGGAGCAATCAGCCCCAGCATTTT. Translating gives CASSPNAPGSNQPQHF.